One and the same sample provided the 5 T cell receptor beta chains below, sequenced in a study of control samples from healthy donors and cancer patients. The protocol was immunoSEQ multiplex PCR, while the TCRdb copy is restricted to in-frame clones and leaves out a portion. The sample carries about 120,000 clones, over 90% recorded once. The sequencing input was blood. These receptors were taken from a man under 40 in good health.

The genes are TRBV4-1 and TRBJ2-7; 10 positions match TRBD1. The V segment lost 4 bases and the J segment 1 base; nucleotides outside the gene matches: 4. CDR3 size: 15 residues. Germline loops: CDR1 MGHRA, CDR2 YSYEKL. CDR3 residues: CASSPGTGASYEQYV. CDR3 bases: TGCGCCAGCAGCCCCGGGACAGGGGCTTCCTACGAGCAGTACGTC.

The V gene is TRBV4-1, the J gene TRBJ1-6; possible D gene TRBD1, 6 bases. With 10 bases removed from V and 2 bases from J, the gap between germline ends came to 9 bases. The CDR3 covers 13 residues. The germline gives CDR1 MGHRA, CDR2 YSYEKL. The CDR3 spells CATSGAYNSPLHF. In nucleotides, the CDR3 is TGCGCCACCTCAGGGGCCTATAATTCACCCCTCCACTTT.

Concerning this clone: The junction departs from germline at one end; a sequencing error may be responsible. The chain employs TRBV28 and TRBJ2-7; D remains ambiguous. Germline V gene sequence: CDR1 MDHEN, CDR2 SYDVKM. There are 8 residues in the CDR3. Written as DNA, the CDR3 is TGTGCCAGCATTAAACGGCGCTTC. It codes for CASIKRRF. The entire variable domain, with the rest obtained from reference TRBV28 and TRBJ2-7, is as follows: DVKVTQSSRYLVKRTGEKVFLECVQDMDHENMFWYRQDPGLGLRLIYFSYDVKMKEKGDIPEGYSVSREKKERFSLILESASTNQTSMYLCASIKRRFGPGTRLTVT.

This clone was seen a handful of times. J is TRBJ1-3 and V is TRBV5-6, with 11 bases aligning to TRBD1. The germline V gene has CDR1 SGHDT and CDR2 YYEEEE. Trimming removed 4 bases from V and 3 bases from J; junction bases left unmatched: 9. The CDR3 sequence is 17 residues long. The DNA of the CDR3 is TGTGCCAGCAGCCAGGGGACAGGGGGTTATGTTGGAAACACCATATATTTT. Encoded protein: CASSQGTGGYVGNTIYF.

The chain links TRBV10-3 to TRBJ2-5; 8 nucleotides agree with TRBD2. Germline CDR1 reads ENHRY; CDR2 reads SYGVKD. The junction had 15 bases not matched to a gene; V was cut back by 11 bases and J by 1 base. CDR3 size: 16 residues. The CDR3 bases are TGTGCCTTCTCTCCCACGGAGAGCGGGGGCCAAGAGACCCAGTACTTC. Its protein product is CAFSPTESGGQETQYF.